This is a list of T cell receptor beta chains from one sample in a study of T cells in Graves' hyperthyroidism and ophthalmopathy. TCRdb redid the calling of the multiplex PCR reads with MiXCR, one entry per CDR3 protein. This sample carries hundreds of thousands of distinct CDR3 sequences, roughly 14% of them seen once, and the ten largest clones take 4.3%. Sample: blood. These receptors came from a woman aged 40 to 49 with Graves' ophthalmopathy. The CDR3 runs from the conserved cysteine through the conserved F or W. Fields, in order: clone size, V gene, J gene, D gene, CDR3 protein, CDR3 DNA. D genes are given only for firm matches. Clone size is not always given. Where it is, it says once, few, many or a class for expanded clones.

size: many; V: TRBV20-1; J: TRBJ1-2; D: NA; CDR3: CSATEPENYGYTF; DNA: TGCAGTGCTACCGAGCCCGAAAACTATGGCTACACCTTC
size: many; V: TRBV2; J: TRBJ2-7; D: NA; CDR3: CASGAQASGYEQYF; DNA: TGTGCCAGCGGGGCCCAAGCGAGTGGATACGAGCAGTACTTC
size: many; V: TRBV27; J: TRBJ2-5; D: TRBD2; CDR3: CASSPGTSGRETQYF; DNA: TGTGCCAGCAGTCCAGGGACTAGCGGCAGGGAGACCCAGTACTTC
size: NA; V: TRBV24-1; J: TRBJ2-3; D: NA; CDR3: CATSDFSTGPGTQYF; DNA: TGTGCCACCAGTGATTTTTCGACTGGCCCGGGTACGCAGTATTTT
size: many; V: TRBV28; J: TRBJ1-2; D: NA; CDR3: CASSLTYNYGYTF; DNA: TGTGCCAGCAGCCTCACCTACAACTATGGCTACACCTTC
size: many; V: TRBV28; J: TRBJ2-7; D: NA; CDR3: CASSLVSDSSYEQYF; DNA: TGTGCCAGCAGTTTAGTGTCTGATAGCTCCTACGAGCAGTACTTC
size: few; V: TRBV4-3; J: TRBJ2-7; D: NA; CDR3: CASTPYTWRGISSYEQYF; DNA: TGCGCCAGCACCCCCTACACCTGGAGAGGCATAAGCTCCTACGAGCAGTACTTC
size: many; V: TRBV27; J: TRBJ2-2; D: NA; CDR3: CASSFRGSGELFF; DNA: TGTGCCAGCAGCTTCAGGGGCTCCGGGGAGCTGTTTTTT
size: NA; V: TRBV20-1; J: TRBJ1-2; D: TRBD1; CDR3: CSASQGQGSYGYTF; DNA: TGCAGTGCTTCCCAAGGACAGGGAAGCTATGGCTACACCTTC
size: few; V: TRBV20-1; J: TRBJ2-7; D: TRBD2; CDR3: CSAPRGGPSYEQYF; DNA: TGCAGTGCCCCGCGGGGGGGGCCCTCCTACGAGCAGTACTTC
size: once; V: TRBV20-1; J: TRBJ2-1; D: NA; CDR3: CSARSTHRAGTIYEQFF; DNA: TGCAGTGCTAGATCGACTCACCGGGCGGGGACGATCTACGAGCAGTTCTTC
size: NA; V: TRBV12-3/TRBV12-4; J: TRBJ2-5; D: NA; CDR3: CASRPTGEGTQYF; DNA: TGTGCCAGCAGGCCGACAGGGGAGGGGACCCAGTACTTC
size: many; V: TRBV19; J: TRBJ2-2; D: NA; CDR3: CASSRPDGTGELFF; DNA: TGTGCCAGTAGCCGCCCGGACGGTACCGGGGAGCTGTTTTTT
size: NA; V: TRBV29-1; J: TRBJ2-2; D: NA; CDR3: CSVEGQEYTGELFF; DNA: TGCAGCGTTGAAGGGCAGGAATACACCGGGGAGCTGTTTTTT
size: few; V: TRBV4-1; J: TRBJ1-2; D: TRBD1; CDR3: CASSHVTGQGIIYEGYTF; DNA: TGCGCCAGCAGCCATGTAACCGGACAGGGGATAATCTATGAGGGCTACACCTTC
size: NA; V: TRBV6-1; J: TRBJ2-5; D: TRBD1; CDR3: CASSEQGPQTQYF; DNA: TGTGCCAGCAGCGAACAGGGGCCCCAGACCCAGTACTTC
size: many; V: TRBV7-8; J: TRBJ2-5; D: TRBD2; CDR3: CASSLELAGVETQYF; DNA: TGTGCCAGCAGCTTGGAACTAGCGGGAGTGGAGACCCAGTACTTC
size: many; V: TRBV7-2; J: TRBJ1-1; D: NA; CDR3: CASSLVEAGSPFF; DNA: TGTGCCAGCAGCTTAGTTGAGGCAGGGTCGCCTTTCTTT
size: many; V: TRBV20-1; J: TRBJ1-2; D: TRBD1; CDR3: CSATDRGNGYTF; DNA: TGCAGTGCGACTGACAGGGGAAATGGCTACACCTTC
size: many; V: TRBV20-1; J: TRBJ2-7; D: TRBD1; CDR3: CSAPGRGLSYEQYF; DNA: TGCAGTGCTCCGGGCAGGGGGCTTTCCTACGAGCAGTACTTC
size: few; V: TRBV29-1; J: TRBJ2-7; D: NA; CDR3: CSVRSPRGGYEQYF; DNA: TGCAGCGTCCGTTCCCCCAGGGGTGGGTACGAGCAGTACTTC
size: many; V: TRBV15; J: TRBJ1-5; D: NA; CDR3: CATSMGPGFSNQPQHF; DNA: TGTGCCACCAGCATGGGTCCGGGATTTAGCAATCAGCCCCAGCATTTT
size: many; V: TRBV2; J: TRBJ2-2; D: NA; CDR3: CASSERYTGELFF; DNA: TGTGCCAGCAGTGAGCGTTACACCGGGGAGCTGTTTTTT
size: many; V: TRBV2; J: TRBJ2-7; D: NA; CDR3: CASSEYSTYEQYF; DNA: TGTGCCAGCAGTGAGTACAGTACCTACGAGCAGTACTTC
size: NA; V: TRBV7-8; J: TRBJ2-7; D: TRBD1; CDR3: CASAPTSNNRGRYEQYF; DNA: TGTGCCAGCGCCCCGACTTCCAATAACAGGGGGAGATACGAGCAGTACTTC
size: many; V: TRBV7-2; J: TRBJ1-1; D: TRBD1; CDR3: CASSLLDRGTEAFF; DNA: TGTGCCAGCAGCTTATTGGACAGGGGCACTGAAGCTTTCTTT
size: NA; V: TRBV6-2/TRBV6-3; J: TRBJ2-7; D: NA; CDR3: CASSPRDAAYEQYF; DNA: TGTGCCAGCAGCCCACGGGACGCAGCCTACGAGCAGTACTTC
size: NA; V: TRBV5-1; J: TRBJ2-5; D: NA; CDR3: CASSLVPSGAVQETQYF; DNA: TGCGCCAGCAGCTTGGTCCCCTCGGGGGCGGTTCAAGAGACCCAGTACTTC
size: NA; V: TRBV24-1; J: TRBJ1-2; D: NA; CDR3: CATSVGSGYGYTF; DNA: TGTGCCACCAGTGTAGGCTCGGGCTATGGCTACACCTTC
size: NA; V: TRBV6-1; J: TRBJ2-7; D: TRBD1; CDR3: CASRLPGQGATYEQYF; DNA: TGTGCCAGCAGGCTACCGGGACAGGGAGCGACCTACGAGCAGTACTTC
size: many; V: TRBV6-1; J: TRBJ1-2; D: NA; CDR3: CASSEQDGYTF; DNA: TGTGCCAGCAGTGAACAGGATGGCTACACCTTC
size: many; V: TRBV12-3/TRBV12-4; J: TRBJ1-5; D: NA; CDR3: CASSSQGPRNSNQPQHF; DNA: TGTGCCAGCAGTTCGCAGGGACCAAGGAATAGCAATCAGCCCCAGCATTTT
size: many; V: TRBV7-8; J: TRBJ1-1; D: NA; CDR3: CASSPRGGGLFEAFF; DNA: TGTGCCAGCAGCCCACGGGGAGGGGGGCTCTTTGAAGCTTTCTTT
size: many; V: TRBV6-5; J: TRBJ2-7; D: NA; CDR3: CASRSTNSFSYEQYF; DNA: TGTGCCAGCAGATCGACTAACTCTTTTTCCTACGAGCAGTACTTC
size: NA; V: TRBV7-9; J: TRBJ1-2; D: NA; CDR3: CASSLNDATIYGYTF; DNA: TGTGCCAGCAGCTTAAACGACGCCACGATCTATGGCTACACCTTC
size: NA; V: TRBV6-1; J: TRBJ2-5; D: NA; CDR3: CASHRGGETQYF; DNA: TGTGCCAGCCACAGGGGGGGAGAGACCCAGTACTTC
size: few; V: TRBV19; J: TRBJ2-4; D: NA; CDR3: CASSPRLPGGKNIQYF; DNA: TGTGCCAGTAGTCCGCGACTCCCCGGGGGCAAAAACATTCAGTACTTC
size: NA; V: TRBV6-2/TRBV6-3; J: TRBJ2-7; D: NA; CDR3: CASGGTDTSYEQYF; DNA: TGTGCCAGCGGAGGGACCGACACTAGCTACGAGCAGTACTTC
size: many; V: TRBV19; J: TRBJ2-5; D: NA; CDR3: CASGGAETQYF; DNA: TGTGCCAGTGGCGGGGCAGAGACCCAGTACTTC